The clone carrying this T cell receptor beta chain was seen a handful of times. This sample was included in a study of tumour-infiltrating T cells in Burkitt lymphoma. Assay: immunoSEQ multiplex PCR; the TCRdb copy retains only in-frame clones and omits some. The table shows about 2,300 clones, with about 14% occurring only once. CDR3 size: 15 residues. The chain is built from TRBV21-1 and TRBJ2-2. TRBV21-1 is termed a pseudogene. Sequenced: tumor tissue from a relapse. This TCR was recovered from a human donor with relapsed Burkitt lymphoma. CDR3 DNA: TGTGCCAGCAGCGCCCGTCCGGGACACACCGGGGAGCTGTTTTTT. Residues: CASSARPGHTGELFF.